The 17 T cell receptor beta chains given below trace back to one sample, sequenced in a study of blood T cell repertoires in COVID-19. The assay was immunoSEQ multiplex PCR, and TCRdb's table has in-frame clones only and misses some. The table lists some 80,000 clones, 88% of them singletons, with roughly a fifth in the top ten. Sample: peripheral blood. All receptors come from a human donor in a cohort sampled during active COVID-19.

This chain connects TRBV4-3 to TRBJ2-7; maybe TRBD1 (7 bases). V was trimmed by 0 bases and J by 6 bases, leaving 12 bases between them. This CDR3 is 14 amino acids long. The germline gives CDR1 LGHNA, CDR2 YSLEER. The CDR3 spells CASSQDTRGAEQYF. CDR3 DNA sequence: TGCGCCAGCAGCCAAGATACCAGGGGGGCCGAGCAGTACTTC.

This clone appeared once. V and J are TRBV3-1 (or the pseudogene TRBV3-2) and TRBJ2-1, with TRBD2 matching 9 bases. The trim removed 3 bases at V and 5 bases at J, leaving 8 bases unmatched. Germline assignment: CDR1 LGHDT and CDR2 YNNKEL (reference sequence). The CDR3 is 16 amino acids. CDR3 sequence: CASSQDSGRRHNEQFF. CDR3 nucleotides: TGTGCCAGCAGCCAGGACAGCGGGAGGCGTCACAATGAGCAGTTCTTC.

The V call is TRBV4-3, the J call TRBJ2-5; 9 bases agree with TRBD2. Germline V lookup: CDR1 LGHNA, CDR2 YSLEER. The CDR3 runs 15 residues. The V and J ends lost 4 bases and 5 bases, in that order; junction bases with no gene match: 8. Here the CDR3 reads CASSRVAGAGETQYF. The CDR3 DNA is TGCGCCAGCAGCCGAGTAGCGGGGGCTGGTGAGACCCAGTACTTC.

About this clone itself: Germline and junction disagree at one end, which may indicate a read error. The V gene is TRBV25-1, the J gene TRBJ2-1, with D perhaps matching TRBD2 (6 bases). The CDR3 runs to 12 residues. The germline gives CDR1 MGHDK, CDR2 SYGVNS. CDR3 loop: CASSDPPGLVIF. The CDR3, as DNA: TGTGCCAGCAGTGATCCTCCGGGACTTGTTATCTTC. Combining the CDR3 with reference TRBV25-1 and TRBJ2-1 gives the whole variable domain EADIYQTPRYLVIGTGKKITLECSQTMGHDKMYWYQQDPGMELHLIHYSYGVNSTEKGDLSSESTVSRIRTEHFPLTLESARPSHTSQYLCASSDPPGLVIFGPGTRLTVL.

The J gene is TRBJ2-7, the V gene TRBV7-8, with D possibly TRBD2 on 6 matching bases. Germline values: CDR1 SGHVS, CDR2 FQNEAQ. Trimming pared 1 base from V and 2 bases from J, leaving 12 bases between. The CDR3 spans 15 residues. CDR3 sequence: CASSLDLATTYEQYF. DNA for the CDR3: TGTGCCAGCAGCTTAGATCTAGCGACCACCTACGAGCAGTACTTC.

CDR3 sequence reads: CASSPWTGQGIEQYF. The CDR3 DNA reads TGCGCCAGCAGCCCGTGGACGGGACAGGGTATCGAGCAGTACTTC. This chain uses TRBV5-1 with TRBJ2-7; 9 bases match TRBD1. CDR3 length: 15 residues. CDR1 is SGHRS, CDR2 YFSETQ, per germline. The J segment lost 6 bases and the V segment lost 4 bases, leaving 11 bases of the junction unmatched. The variable domain in full, completed from reference TRBV5-1 and TRBJ2-7, reads KAGVTQTPRYLIKTRGQQVTLSCSPISGHRSVSWYQQTPGQGLQFLFEYFSETQRNKGNFPGRFSGRQFSNSRSEMNVSTLELGDSALYLCASSPWTGQGIEQYFGPGTRLTVT.

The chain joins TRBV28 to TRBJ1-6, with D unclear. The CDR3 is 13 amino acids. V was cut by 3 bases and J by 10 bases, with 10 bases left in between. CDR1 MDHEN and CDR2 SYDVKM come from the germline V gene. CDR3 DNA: TGTGCCAGCAGTTTTGATACACGCTCACCCCTCCACTTT. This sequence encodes CASSFDTRSPLHF.

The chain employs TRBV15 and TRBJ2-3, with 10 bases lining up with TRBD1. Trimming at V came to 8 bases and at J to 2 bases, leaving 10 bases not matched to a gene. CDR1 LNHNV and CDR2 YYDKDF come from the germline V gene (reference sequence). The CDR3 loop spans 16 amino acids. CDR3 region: CATYVEGQGFTDTQYF. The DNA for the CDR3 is TGTGCCACCTACGTTGAGGGACAGGGGTTCACAGATACGCAGTATTTT. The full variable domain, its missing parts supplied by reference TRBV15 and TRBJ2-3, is DAMVIQNPRYQVTQFGKPVTLSCSQTLNHNVMYWYQQKSSQAPKLLFHYYDKDFNNEADTPDNFQSRRPNTSFCFLDIRSPGLGDTAMYLCATYVEGQGFTDTQYFGPGTRLTVL.

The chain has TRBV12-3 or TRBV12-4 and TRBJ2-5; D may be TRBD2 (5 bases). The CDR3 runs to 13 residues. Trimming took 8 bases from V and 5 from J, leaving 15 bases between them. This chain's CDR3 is CASSPRGGETQYF. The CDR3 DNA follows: TGTGCCAGCTCCCCTAGAGGCGGGGAGACCCAGTACTTC.

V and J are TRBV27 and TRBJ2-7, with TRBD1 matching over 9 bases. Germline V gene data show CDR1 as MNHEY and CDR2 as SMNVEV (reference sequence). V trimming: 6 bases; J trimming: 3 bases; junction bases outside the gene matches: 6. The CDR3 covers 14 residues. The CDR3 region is CASRADRGFYEQYF. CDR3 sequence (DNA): TGTGCCAGCAGGGCAGACAGGGGGTTCTACGAGCAGTACTTC.

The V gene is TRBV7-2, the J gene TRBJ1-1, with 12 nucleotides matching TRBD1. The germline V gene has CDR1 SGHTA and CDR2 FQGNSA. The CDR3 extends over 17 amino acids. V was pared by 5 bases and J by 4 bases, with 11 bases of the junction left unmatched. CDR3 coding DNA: TGTGCCAGCAGCCCTAGTGGGACAGGGGGCTTGGGCACTGAAGCTTTCTTT. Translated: CASSPSGTGGLGTEAFF.

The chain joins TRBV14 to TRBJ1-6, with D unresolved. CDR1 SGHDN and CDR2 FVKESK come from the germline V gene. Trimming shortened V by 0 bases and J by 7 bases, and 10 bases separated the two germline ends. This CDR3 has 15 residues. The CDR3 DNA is TGTGCCAGCAGCCAAGATGGGAGGAGCAATTCACCCCTCCACTTT. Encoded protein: CASSQDGRSNSPLHF.

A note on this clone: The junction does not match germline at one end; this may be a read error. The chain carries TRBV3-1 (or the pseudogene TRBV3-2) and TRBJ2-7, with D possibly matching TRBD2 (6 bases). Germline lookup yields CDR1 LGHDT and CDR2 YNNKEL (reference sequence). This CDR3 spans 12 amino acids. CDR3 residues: CASSQGGTERYF. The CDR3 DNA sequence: TGTGCCAGCAGCCAAGGCGGGACCGAGCGGTACTTC.

The CDR3 here is CASSFGTGEQPQHF. CDR3 DNA: TGCGCCAGCAGCTTCGGGACAGGGGAACAGCCCCAGCATTTT. The J gene is TRBJ1-5, the V gene TRBV5-1, with 10 bases aligning to TRBD1. Germline CDR1 reads SGHRS; CDR2 reads YFSETQ. The CDR3 loop spans 14 amino acids. Trimming took 2 bases from V and 7 from J; bases not matched to a gene: 3.

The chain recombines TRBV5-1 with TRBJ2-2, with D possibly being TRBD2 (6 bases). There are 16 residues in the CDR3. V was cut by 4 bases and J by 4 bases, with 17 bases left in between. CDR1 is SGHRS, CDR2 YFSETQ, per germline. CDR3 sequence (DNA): TGCGCCAGCAGCGGGGGGTCAAGGGGCGGCACCGGGGAGCTGTTTTTT. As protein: CASSGGSRGGTGELFF.

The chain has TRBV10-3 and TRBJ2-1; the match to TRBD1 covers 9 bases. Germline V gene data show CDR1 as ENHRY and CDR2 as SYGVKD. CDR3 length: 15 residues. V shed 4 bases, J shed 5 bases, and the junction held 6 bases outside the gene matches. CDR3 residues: CAISGKGQGDNEQFF. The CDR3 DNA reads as TGTGCCATCAGTGGGAAGGGACAGGGCGACAATGAGCAGTTCTTC.

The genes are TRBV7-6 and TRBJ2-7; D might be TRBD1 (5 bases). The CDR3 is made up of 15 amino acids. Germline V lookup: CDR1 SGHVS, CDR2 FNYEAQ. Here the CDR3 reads CAKQLNGSTQGEQYF. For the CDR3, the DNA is TGTGCTAAACAACTAAACGGTTCCACCCAGGGAGAGCAGTACTTC.